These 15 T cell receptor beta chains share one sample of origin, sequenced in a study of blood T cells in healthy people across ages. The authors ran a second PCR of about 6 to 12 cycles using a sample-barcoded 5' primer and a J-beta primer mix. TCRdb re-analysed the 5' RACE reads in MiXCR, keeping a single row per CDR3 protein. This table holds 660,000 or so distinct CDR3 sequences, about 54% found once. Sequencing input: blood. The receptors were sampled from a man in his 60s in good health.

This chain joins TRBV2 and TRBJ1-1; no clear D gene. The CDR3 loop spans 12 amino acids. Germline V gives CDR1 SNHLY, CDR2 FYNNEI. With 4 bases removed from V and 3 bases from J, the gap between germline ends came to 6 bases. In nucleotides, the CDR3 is TGTGCCAGCAGTGTGGGATACACTGAAGCTTTCTTT. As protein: CASSVGYTEAFF.

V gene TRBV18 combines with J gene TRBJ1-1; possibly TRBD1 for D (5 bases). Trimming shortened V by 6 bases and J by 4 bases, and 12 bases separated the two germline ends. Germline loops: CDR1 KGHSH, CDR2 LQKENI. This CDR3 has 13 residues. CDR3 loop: CASSGDLSTEAFF. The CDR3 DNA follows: TGTGCCAGCTCGGGGGACCTTTCCACTGAAGCTTTCTTT.

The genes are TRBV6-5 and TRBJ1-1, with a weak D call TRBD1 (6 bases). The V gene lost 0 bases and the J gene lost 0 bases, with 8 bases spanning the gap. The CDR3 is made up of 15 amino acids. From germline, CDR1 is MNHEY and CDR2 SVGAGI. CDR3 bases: TGTGCCAGCAGTTACTCGGACAGTATGAACACTGAAGCTTTCTTT. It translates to CASSYSDSMNTEAFF.

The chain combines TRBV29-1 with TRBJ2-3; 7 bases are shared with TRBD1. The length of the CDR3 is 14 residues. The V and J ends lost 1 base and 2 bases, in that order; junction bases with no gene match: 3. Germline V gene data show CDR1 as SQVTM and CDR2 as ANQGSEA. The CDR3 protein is CSVEGDRNTDTQYF. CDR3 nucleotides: TGCAGCGTTGAAGGGGACAGAAACACAGATACGCAGTATTTT.

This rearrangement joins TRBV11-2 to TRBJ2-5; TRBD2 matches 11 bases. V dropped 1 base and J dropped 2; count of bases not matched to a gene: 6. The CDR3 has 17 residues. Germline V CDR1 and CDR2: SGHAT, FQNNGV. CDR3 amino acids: CASSLGVTSGVQETQYF. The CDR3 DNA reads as TGTGCCAGCAGCTTAGGGGTGACTAGCGGGGTGCAAGAGACCCAGTACTTC.

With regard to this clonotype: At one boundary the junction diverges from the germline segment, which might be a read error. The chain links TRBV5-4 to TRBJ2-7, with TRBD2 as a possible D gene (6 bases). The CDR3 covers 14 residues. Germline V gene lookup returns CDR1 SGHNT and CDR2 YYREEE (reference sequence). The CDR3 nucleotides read TGTGCCAACAGCCCGGAGACGGGGGTCTACGAGCAGTACTTC. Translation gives CANSPETGVYEQYF.

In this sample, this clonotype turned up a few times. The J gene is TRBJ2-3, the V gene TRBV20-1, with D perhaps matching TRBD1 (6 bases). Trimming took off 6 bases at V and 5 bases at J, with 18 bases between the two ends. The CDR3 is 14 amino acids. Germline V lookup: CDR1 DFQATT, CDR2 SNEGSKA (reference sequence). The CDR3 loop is CSASRQGLVDTQYF. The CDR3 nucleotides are TGCAGTGCCAGCAGGCAGGGGCTAGTAGATACGCAGTATTTT.

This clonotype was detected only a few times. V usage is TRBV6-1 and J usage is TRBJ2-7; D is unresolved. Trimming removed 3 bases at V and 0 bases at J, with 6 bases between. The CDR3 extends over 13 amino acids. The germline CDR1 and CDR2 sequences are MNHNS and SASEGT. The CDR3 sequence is CASSDGPSYEQYF. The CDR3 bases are TGTGCCAGCAGTGACGGACCCTCCTACGAGCAGTACTTC.

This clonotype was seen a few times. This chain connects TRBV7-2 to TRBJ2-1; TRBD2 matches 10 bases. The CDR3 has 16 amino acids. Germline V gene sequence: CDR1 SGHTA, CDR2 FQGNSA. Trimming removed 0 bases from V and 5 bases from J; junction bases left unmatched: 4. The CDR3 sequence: CASSLASGGAHNEQFF. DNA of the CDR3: TGTGCCAGCAGCTTAGCGAGCGGGGGGGCCCACAATGAGCAGTTCTTC.

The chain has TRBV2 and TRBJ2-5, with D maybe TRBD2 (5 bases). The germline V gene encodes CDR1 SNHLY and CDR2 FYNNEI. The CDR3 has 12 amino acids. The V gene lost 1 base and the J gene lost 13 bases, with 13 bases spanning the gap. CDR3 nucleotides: TGTGCCAGCAGTGAAGGGACTCCCAAATCGTACTTC. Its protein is CASSEGTPKSYF.

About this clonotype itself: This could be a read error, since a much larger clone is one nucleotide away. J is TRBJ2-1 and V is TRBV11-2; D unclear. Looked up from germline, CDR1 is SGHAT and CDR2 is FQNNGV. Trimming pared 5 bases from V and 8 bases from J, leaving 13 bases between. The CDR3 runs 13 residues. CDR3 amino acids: CASSAGVADEQFF. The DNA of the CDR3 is TGTGCCAGCAGCGCAGGAGTAGCAGATGAGCAGTTCTTC.

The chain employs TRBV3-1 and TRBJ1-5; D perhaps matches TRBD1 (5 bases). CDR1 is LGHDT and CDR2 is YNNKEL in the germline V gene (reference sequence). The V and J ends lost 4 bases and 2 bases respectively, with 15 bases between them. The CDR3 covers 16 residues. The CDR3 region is CASSLSRLQGNQPQHF. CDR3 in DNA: TGTGCCAGCAGCCTTTCCCGACTACAGGGCAATCAGCCCCAGCATTTT.

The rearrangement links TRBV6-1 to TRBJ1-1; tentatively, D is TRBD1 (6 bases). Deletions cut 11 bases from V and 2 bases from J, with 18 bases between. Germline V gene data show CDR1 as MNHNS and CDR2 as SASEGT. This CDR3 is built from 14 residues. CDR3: CASEMTGLNTEAFF. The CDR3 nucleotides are TGTGCCTCTGAAATGACAGGTTTAAACACTGAAGCTTTCTTT.

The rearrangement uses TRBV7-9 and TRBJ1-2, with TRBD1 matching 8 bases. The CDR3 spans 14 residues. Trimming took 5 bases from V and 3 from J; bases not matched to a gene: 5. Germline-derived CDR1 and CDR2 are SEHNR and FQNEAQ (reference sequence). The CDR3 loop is CASSRDRTDYGYTF. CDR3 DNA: TGTGCCAGCAGCCGGGACAGGACGGACTATGGCTACACCTTC.

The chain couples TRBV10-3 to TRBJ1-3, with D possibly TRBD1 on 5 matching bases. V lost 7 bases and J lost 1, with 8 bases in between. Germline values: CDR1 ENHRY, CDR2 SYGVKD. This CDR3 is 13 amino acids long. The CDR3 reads CAITPGSGNTIYF. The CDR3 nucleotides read TGTGCCATCACCCCAGGGTCTGGAAACACCATATATTTT.